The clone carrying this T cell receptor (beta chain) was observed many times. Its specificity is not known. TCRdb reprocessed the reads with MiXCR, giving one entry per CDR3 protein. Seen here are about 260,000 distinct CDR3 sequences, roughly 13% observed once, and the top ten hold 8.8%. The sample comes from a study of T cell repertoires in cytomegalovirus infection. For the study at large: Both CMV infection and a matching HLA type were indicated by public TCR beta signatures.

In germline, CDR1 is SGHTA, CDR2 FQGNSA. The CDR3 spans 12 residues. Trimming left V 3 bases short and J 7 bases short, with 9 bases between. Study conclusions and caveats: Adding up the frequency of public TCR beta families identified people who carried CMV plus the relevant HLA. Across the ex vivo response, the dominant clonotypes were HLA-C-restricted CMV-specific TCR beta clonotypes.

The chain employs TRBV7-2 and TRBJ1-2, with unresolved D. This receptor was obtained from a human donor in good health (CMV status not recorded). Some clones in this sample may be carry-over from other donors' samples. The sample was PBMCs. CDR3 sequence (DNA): TGTGCCAGCAGCTTCGACCGCTCTGGCTACACCTTC. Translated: CASSFDRSGYTF.